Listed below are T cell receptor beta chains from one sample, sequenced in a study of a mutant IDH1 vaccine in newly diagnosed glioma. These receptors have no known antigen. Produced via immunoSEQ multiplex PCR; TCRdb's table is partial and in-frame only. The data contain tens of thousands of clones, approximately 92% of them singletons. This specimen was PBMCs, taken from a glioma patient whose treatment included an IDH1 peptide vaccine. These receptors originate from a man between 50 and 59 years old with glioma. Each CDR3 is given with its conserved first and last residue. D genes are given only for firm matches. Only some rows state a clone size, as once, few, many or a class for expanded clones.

DNA: TGTGCCAGTAGTATTATCGGGGACACGAACACTGAAGCTTTCTTT
CDR3: CASSIIGDTNTEAFF
J: TRBJ1-1
D: -
V: TRBV19
size: -

DNA: TGTGCCAGCAGTTTACGGTGGGACAGTAACTATGGCTACACCTTC
CDR3: CASSLRWDSNYGYTF
J: TRBJ1-2
D: TRBD1
V: TRBV27
size: -

DNA: TGTGCCACCAGCGATGGGAGCAATCAGCCCCAGCATTTT
CDR3: CATSDGSNQPQHF
J: TRBJ1-5
D: -
V: TRBV15
size: -

DNA: TGTGCCAGCAGATTTAACTATGGCTACACCTTC
CDR3: CASRFNYGYTF
J: TRBJ1-2
D: -
V: TRBV28
size: -

DNA: TGTGCCTGGAGTAAATCTAGCGGGGTTGATACGCAGTATTTT
CDR3: CAWSKSSGVDTQYF
J: TRBJ2-3
D: TRBD2
V: TRBV30
size: -

DNA: TGTGCCAGCAGTTCCCCCGGGGCCTCGCAGTACTTC
CDR3: CASSSPGASQYF
J: TRBJ2-7
D: -
V: TRBV28
size: -

DNA: TGCGCCAGCAGCCCTCAGTGGGGAGAGACCCAGTACTTC
CDR3: CASSPQWGETQYF
J: TRBJ2-5
D: -
V: TRBV5-1
size: -

DNA: TGTGCCAGCAGTACCGGACTCATACAGGGGCCCTCCTACGAGCAGTACTTC
CDR3: CASSTGLIQGPSYEQYF
J: TRBJ2-7
D: TRBD1
V: TRBV2
size: -

DNA: TGTGCCAGCAAAAGGCGCACCGGGGAGCTGTTTTTT
CDR3: CASKRRTGELFF
J: TRBJ2-2
D: -
V: TRBV7-9
size: -

DNA: TGTGCCAGCAGGCAGGGCATCGACGAGCAGTACTTC
CDR3: CASRQGIDEQYF
J: TRBJ2-7
D: -
V: TRBV28
size: -

DNA: TGTGCCAGCAGTTTATCCCGACTGAACACTGAAGCTTTCTTT
CDR3: CASSLSRLNTEAFF
J: TRBJ1-1
D: -
V: TRBV28
size: -

DNA: TGTGCCAGCAGCGTAGAGGCGATGGGAAAACTGTTTTTT
CDR3: CASSVEAMGKLFF
J: TRBJ1-4
D: -
V: TRBV9
size: -

DNA: TGTGCCAGCAGCTTAATGGGACAGGGGATCTCCTACGAGCAGTACTTC
CDR3: CASSLMGQGISYEQYF
J: TRBJ2-7
D: TRBD1
V: TRBV7-2
size: -

DNA: TGCGCCAGCAGCCAAGATATCACTAGCAATGAGCAGTTCTTC
CDR3: CASSQDITSNEQFF
J: TRBJ2-1
D: -
V: TRBV4-1
size: few

DNA: TGCGCCAGCAGCATTGGACTAGCGGCGAACACCGGGGAGCTGTTTTTT
CDR3: CASSIGLAANTGELFF
J: TRBJ2-2
D: TRBD2
V: TRBV5-1
size: -

DNA: TGTGCCGGTACCCTAGGTAGTAACCAAGAGACCCAGTACTTC
CDR3: CAGTLGSNQETQYF
J: TRBJ2-5
D: -
V: TRBV30
size: -

DNA: TGTGCCAGCAGTGAAGGGACAGCAAACAATGAGCAGTTCTTC
CDR3: CASSEGTANNEQFF
J: TRBJ2-1
D: -
V: TRBV2
size: -

DNA: TGTGCCAGCACCTCCCGTGGGACAGGGGTACACGAGCAGTACTTC
CDR3: CASTSRGTGVHEQYF
J: TRBJ2-7
D: TRBD1
V: TRBV6-5
size: -

DNA: TGTGCCAGCAGCTTAGGTCTACCCACCCGCCCGAACACTGAAGCTTTCTTT
CDR3: CASSLGLPTRPNTEAFF
J: TRBJ1-1
D: -
V: TRBV7-2
size: -

DNA: TGTGCCAGCAGCCGGCCGGGGGGCGATTCACCCCTCCACTTT
CDR3: CASSRPGGDSPLHF
J: TRBJ1-6
D: -
V: TRBV7-2
size: -

DNA: TGTGCCACTATGGACAGGGTGGGCAATCAGCCCCAGCATTTT
CDR3: CATMDRVGNQPQHF
J: TRBJ1-5
D: TRBD1
V: TRBV6-6
size: -

DNA: TGTGCCAGCAGCGTGGGACAACACCCCGGCGATGAGCAGTTCTTC
CDR3: CASSVGQHPGDEQFF
J: TRBJ2-1
D: -
V: TRBV9
size: -

DNA: TGTGCCAGCAGCCGACAGGGATTAACCTACGAGCAGTACTTC
CDR3: CASSRQGLTYEQYF
J: TRBJ2-7
D: TRBD1
V: TRBV5-4
size: -

DNA: TGTGCCAGTAGTGACGGGAACTCTGGAAACACCATATATTTT
CDR3: CASSDGNSGNTIYF
J: TRBJ1-3
D: -
V: TRBV19
size: -

DNA: TGTGCCAGCAGCAGGCTCTACGGGCGGAACACTGAAGCTTTCTTT
CDR3: CASSRLYGRNTEAFF
J: TRBJ1-1
D: -
V: TRBV27
size: -

DNA: TGTGCCAGCAGTGAAAGAGTGACGAGGTCGGACGGACGGGAGACCCAGTACTTC
CDR3: CASSERVTRSDGRETQYF
J: TRBJ2-5
D: -
V: TRBV6-1
size: -

DNA: TGCGCCAGCAGCTTGAGTATTGGTCCTCCTTCCTACGAGCAGTACTTC
CDR3: CASSLSIGPPSYEQYF
J: TRBJ2-7
D: -
V: TRBV5-1
size: -

DNA: TGCGCCAGCAGCTTGGGTAGCGGGAGTTCCTACGAGCAGTACTTC
CDR3: CASSLGSGSSYEQYF
J: TRBJ2-7
D: TRBD2
V: TRBV5-1
size: -

DNA: TGTGCCTCATCGTTCCCCGGGACTCACTCCTACAATGAGCAGTTCTTC
CDR3: CASSFPGTHSYNEQFF
J: TRBJ2-1
D: -
V: TRBV30
size: -

DNA: TGTGCCAGCTCAAAACAGGACAATCAGCCCCAGCATTTT
CDR3: CASSKQDNQPQHF
J: TRBJ1-5
D: -
V: TRBV18
size: once

DNA: TGTGCCAGCAGCTTAGCCCGAGGTCGCACTGAAGCTTTCTTT
CDR3: CASSLARGRTEAFF
J: TRBJ1-1
D: -
V: TRBV11-2
size: -

DNA: TGTGCCAGCAGTTATTCCCCCACAGTTGGGCAGTATTTT
CDR3: CASSYSPTVGQYF
J: TRBJ2-3
D: -
V: TRBV6-5
size: -

DNA: TGTGCCAGCGAATACTCAGGGGCGGAAGCTTTCTTT
CDR3: CASEYSGAEAFF
J: TRBJ1-1
D: -
V: TRBV2
size: -

DNA: TGTGCCAGTAGAACAGACCGCACAGAGCCCCAGCATTTT
CDR3: CASRTDRTEPQHF
J: TRBJ1-5
D: -
V: TRBV19
size: -

DNA: TGTGCCAGCAGCTTGGTTGTCGGGGGCGACTATGGCTACACCTTC
CDR3: CASSLVVGGDYGYTF
J: TRBJ1-2
D: -
V: TRBV5-4
size: -

DNA: TGTGCCAGCAGCTATTGGACAGGGGAGGTGAGCAATCAGCCCCAGCATTTT
CDR3: CASSYWTGEVSNQPQHF
J: TRBJ1-5
D: TRBD1
V: TRBV7-9
size: few

DNA: TGTGCCTGGAGTGCGGGACAGGGGGCGTTTGATGAGCAGTTCTTC
CDR3: CAWSAGQGAFDEQFF
J: TRBJ2-1
D: TRBD1
V: TRBV30
size: -

DNA: TGTGCCAGCAGCTCAAAATATGGACAGGGAACTAATGAAAAACTGTTTTTT
CDR3: CASSSKYGQGTNEKLFF
J: TRBJ1-4
D: TRBD1
V: TRBV7-2
size: -

DNA: TGTGCCAGCAGCTTGAGAGGGGCGGGAGTTTCAGAGACCCAGTACTTC
CDR3: CASSLRGAGVSETQYF
J: TRBJ2-5
D: TRBD2
V: TRBV5-4
size: -

DNA: TGTGCCAGCAGCTTAGAGGAATTTTATGGAAACACCATATATTTT
CDR3: CASSLEEFYGNTIYF
J: TRBJ1-3
D: -
V: TRBV7-9
size: -

DNA: TGTGCTAGCAGCCCAACCACTAGCGGCACAGATACGCAGTATTTT
CDR3: CASSPTTSGTDTQYF
J: TRBJ2-3
D: TRBD2
V: TRBV7-7
size: -

DNA: TGTGCCAGCAGCGTAACTAGCGGGAGCCTCCCAGATACGCAGTATTTT
CDR3: CASSVTSGSLPDTQYF
J: TRBJ2-3
D: TRBD2
V: TRBV9
size: -